The clone carrying this T cell receptor beta chain was found a few times. The sample belongs to a study of neurological immune-mediated disorders. The cDNA was synthesized by means of template-switch 5'RACE, which was carried out with 10-nucleotide random UMIs. TCRdb reanalysed the 5' RACE reads using MiXCR and keeps one entry per CDR3 protein. The table includes 95,000 to 110,000 distinct CDR3 sequences, about a tenth detected once. Time point specified: longitudinal time-point 3. The specimen was PBMCs. This sequence originates from a female donor with HTLV-1-associated myelopathy (HAM/TSP).

This CDR3 reads CASSSGHQGINEQFF. DNA for the CDR3: TGTGCCAGCAGCTCGGGACACCAGGGCATCAATGAGCAGTTCTTC. The chain carries TRBV7-2 and TRBJ2-1; possibly TRBD1 for D (6 bases). Germline V gene lookup returns CDR1 SGHTA and CDR2 FQGNSA. The CDR3 runs to 15 residues. Between the trimmed V and J ends, which lost 4 bases and 6 bases, there was a span of 16 bases.